A single T cell receptor (beta chain) is shown here with its context. Its specificity is not known. The V gene's germline CDR1 is LNHDA and CDR2 SQIVND (reference sequence). V gave up 2 bases and J gave up 8 bases, with 13 bases separating them. The CDR3 has 14 residues. This sample was included in a study of T cell responses to AZD1222 COVID-19 vaccine. The overall study: Researchers grouped second doses given at about 4 or about 12 weeks into one pool. Study-level results: Researchers took repertoire samples only after the peak T cell response had come. Just a handful of people given AZD1222 tested seropositive at baseline.

This table comes from immunoSEQ multiplex PCR, and its TCRdb copy is limited to in-frame clones, with some not included. The sample has about 130,000 clones; roughly 93% are singletons. The clonotype comes from an adult in good health. Material: peripheral blood, obtained on day 0 of AZD1222 vaccination. V is TRBV19 and J is TRBJ2-1, with D possibly being TRBD2 (7 bases). DNA for the CDR3: TGTGCCAGTAGTATAAGAGGGGGGGATGATGAGCAGTTCTTC. As protein: CASSIRGGDDEQFF.